One sample yielded the 15 T cell receptor beta chains listed below, sequenced in a study of CXCR3-negative and CXCR3-positive naive CD8 T cells. General observations from the study: CXCR3-negative naive cells had less hydrophobic TRB CDR3s than did CXCR3-positive naive cells.

UMI-labeled 5' RACE TRB cDNA libraries were prepared from the cells. TCRdb processed the 5' RACE reads again and assigns one entry to each CDR3 protein, with no DNA. The listing records roughly 110,000 distinct CDR3 sequences. What these receptors recognize is not known. Input material: naive CXCR3+ CD8+ T cells from blood. The sample's subset: CD45RO-CCR7+CD27+CD95- naive CD8+ T cells expressing CXCR3 (TNR3+). These receptors came from a human donor in good health. Some clones in this sample may be carry-over from other donors' samples.

J is TRBJ2-3 and V is TRBV13; TCRdb indicates TRBD2, and absent DNA this call remains unverified. CDR3 length equals 15 residues. Germline CDR1 reads PRHDT; CDR2 reads FYEKMQ (reference sequence). The CDR3 reads CASSFRAGGTDTQYF.

This chain links TRBV4-2 with TRBJ2-7; TCRdb gives TRBD1 as the D gene, but with no DNA this cannot be confirmed. Germline V lookup: CDR1 LGHNA, CDR2 YNFKEQ. This CDR3 is 16 amino acids long. The chain's CDR3 is CASSLRTGEVSYEQYF.

The chain is built from TRBV7-6 and TRBJ1-5; as DNA is missing, the TRBD1 call by TCRdb cannot be tested. The CDR3 has 13 amino acids. From germline, CDR1 is SGHVS and CDR2 FNYEAQ. The CDR3 loop reads CASSRQGGQPQHF.

This chain connects TRBV20-1 to TRBJ2-1; there is no DNA to check the TCRdb D call of TRBD2. Germline V gene data show CDR1 as DFQATT and CDR2 as SNEGSKA (reference sequence). CDR3 length equals 20 residues. CDR3 amino acids: CIARMYRVGRTTAPYNEQFF.

The chain carries TRBV29-1 and TRBJ2-5; TCRdb picks TRBD2, but there is no DNA to check that call. CDR1 is SQVTM and CDR2 is ANQGSEA in the germline V gene. The CDR3 runs 12 residues. The CDR3 is CSARTIGETQYF.

The chain links TRBV2 to TRBJ2-1; TCRdb gives TRBD1 as the D gene, but with no DNA this cannot be confirmed. This CDR3 spans 15 amino acids. The germline CDR1 and CDR2 sequences are SNHLY and FYNNEI. CDR3 loop: CATILRRGQGNEQFF. Full variable domain (remainder filled in from reference TRBV2 and TRBJ2-1): EPEVTQTPSHQVTQMGQEVILRCVPISNHLYFYWYRQILGQKVEFLVSFYNNEISEKSEIFDDQFSVERPDGSNFTLKIRSTKLEDSAMYFCATILRRGQGNEQFFGPGTRLTVL.

The chain has TRBV29-1 and TRBJ2-5; with no DNA, the TCRdb D assignment of TRBD1 cannot be verified. The CDR3 extends over 12 amino acids. Germline V gene data show CDR1 as SQVTM and CDR2 as ANQGSEA. CDR3 amino acids: CSVDGGQETQYF.

The rearrangement joins TRBV7-2 to TRBJ2-7; as DNA is missing, the TRBD1 call by TCRdb cannot be tested. From germline, CDR1 is SGHTA and CDR2 FQGNSA. This CDR3 has 16 amino acids. The CDR3 reads CASSLRTGGDTYEQYF. Combining the CDR3 with reference TRBV7-2 and TRBJ2-7 gives the whole variable domain GAGVSQSPSNKVTEKGKDVELRCDPISGHTALYWYRQSLGQGLEFLIYFQGNSAPDKSGLPSDRFSAERTGGSVSTLTIQRTQQEDSAVYLCASSLRTGGDTYEQYFGPGTRLTVT.

The chain has TRBV6-5 and TRBJ1-1. Germline V gene data show CDR1 as MNHEY and CDR2 as SVGAGI. This CDR3 spans 12 amino acids. The chain's CDR3 is CASSYSGRRTFF.

The chain employs TRBV4-3 and TRBJ1-1; TCRdb reports TRBD1, a call that lacks DNA to check it against. CDR3 length equals 13 residues. CDR1 LGHNA and CDR2 YSLEER come from the germline V gene. CDR3 protein: CASRRTGDTEAFF.

The genes are TRBV7-9 and TRBJ2-7; TCRdb names TRBD1, which stays unverified in the absence of DNA. CDR1 SEHNR and CDR2 FQNEAQ come from the germline V gene (reference sequence). This CDR3 is 16 amino acids long. CDR3 sequence reads: CASSLSPSHVGDEQYF.

V is TRBV12-3 or TRBV12-4 and J is TRBJ2-2; checking the TCRdb D call of TRBD2 is not possible without DNA. The CDR3 spans 16 residues. Here the CDR3 reads CPSSDGLAGEKGELFF.

The chain employs TRBV20-1 and TRBJ1-1. The CDR3 runs to 13 residues. Germline V gene data show CDR1 as DFQATT and CDR2 as SNEGSKA (reference sequence). The CDR3 is CSATRGEDTEAFF.

The chain recombines TRBV14 with TRBJ1-4. Germline V gene lookup returns CDR1 SGHDN and CDR2 FVKESK. The length of the CDR3 is 18 residues. The chain's CDR3 is CASSQISAGGATNEKLFF.

This rearrangement joins TRBV19 to TRBJ2-7; TCRdb proposes TRBD1, but this gene call is untestable without DNA. Germline V gene data show CDR1 as LNHDA and CDR2 as SQIVND (reference sequence). CDR3 length equals 15 residues. CDR3 residues: CASSIGQGKAYEQYF.